These T cell receptor beta chains were read from a single sample in a study of blood T cells in healthy people across ages. TCRdb independently ran MiXCR on the 5' RACE reads; one entry per CDR3 protein. There are more than 1.4 million distinct CDR3 sequences in the sample; 42% occur only once, and 7% to 9% lies in the top ten. The sequenced material came from blood. These receptors were collected from a woman between 18 and 29 years old in good health. CDR3s include the opening cysteine and the closing phenylalanine or tryptophan. A D gene is named only where the DNA matches it firmly. Expanded clones are given a class, and other clones once, few, many or no size at all.

TRBV5-4	-	TRBJ2-4	-	CASSVAYQETLYF	TGTGCCAGCAGCGTGGCGTACCAAGAGACCCTGTACTTC
TRBV3-1	-	TRBJ1-2	TRBD1	CASSHSDRGDGYTF	TGTGCCAGCAGCCACAGTGACAGGGGAGATGGCTACACCTTC
TRBV25-1	few	TRBJ1-2	TRBD1	CASSDTGVGYTF	TGTGCCAGCAGTGACACAGGGGTTGGCTACACCTTC
TRBV5-1	few	TRBJ1-1	-	CASSLLSGNSNTEAFF	TGCGCCAGCAGCTTGCTATCAGGGAATTCGAACACTGAAGCTTTCTTT
TRBV20-1	-	TRBJ2-7	TRBD2	CSARDMLAGRGLREQYF	TGCAGTGCTAGAGACATGCTAGCGGGACGAGGACTCCGCGAGCAGTACTTC
TRBV20-1	few	TRBJ1-6	-	CSARDLTTLHF	TGCAGTGCTAGAGATCTCACCACCCTCCACTTT
TRBV27	-	TRBJ1-5	-	CASSPPGFSNQPQHF	TGTGCCAGCAGTCCCCCCGGGTTTAGCAATCAGCCCCAGCATTTT
TRBV10-2	-	TRBJ2-7	-	CASSEPEPASYEQYF	TGCGCCAGCAGTGAGCCCGAACCGGCCTCCTACGAGCAGTACTTC
TRBV7-8	-	TRBJ2-5	-	CASSLAGWAETQYF	TGTGCCAGCAGCTTAGCAGGGTGGGCAGAGACCCAGTACTTC
TRBV10-3	-	TRBJ1-6	TRBD1	CATDGGQGNSPLHF	TGTGCCACTGACGGGGGACAGGGAAATTCACCCCTCCACTTT
TRBV5-5	few	TRBJ1-5	-	CASSAMGGGNQPQHF	TGTGCCAGCAGCGCTATGGGGGGGGGAAATCAGCCCCAGCATTTT
TRBV20-1	-	TRBJ1-1	-	CSALGRGSTEAFF	TGCAGTGCTCTGGGCCGCGGGAGCACTGAAGCTTTCTTT
TRBV5-4	once	TRBJ2-1	TRBD2	CASSGKAGSSYNEQFF	TGTGCCAGCAGCGGGAAAGCGGGAAGCTCCTACAATGAGCAGTTCTTC
TRBV15	-	TRBJ2-3	TRBD2	CATSSGRLAGVSVDTQYF	TGTGCCACCAGCAGTGGGAGACTAGCGGGAGTTTCGGTAGATACGCAGTATTTT
TRBV27	-	TRBJ1-2	-	CASRRTAGAYGYTF	TGTGCCAGCAGACGTACCGCAGGGGCCTATGGCTACACCTTC
TRBV2	-	TRBJ2-1	-	CASRGTNNEQFF	TGTGCCAGCAGGGGGACCAACAATGAGCAGTTCTTC
TRBV7-2	-	TRBJ2-7	-	CACSRGSVLSLASEQYF	TGTGCCTGCAGCCGTGGCAGCGTTTTGAGTCTGGCGTCCGAGCAGTACTTC
TRBV4-2	-	TRBJ2-6	-	CASSQDAWSGTNVLTF	TGTGCCAGCAGCCAAGATGCCTGGTCAGGGACCAACGTCCTGACTTTC
TRBV3-1	few	TRBJ1-6	-	CASSPMTRANSPLHF	TGTGCCAGCAGCCCAATGACGAGGGCCAATTCACCCCTCCACTTT
TRBV4-1	-	TRBJ2-1	TRBD2	CASSLEGTRNNEQFF	TGCGCCAGCAGCCTTGAGGGGACTAGAAACAATGAGCAGTTCTTC
TRBV30	few	TRBJ2-1	-	CAWEGLQEQFF	TGTGCCTGGGAAGGGCTTCAGGAGCAGTTCTTC
TRBV27	-	TRBJ2-7	TRBD1	CASSPGTGSFEQYF	TGTGCCAGCAGTCCCGGGACAGGGAGTTTCGAGCAGTACTTC
TRBV5-1	-	TRBJ2-2	-	CASSPTPKNTGELFF	TGCGCCAGCAGCCCTACCCCTAAAAACACCGGGGAGCTGTTTTTT
TRBV7-2	-	TRBJ1-2	TRBD1	CASGTGTGGSGYTF	TGTGCCAGCGGGACGGGGACAGGGGGTAGTGGCTACACCTTC
TRBV9	-	TRBJ2-1	TRBD2	CASSVSSGETNEQFF	TGTGCCAGCAGCGTATCTAGCGGGGAGACGAATGAGCAGTTCTTC
TRBV4-1	-	TRBJ2-5	TRBD1	CASSQDNAARGPPKTQYF	TGCGCCAGCAGCCAAGATAATGCGGCTAGGGGGCCCCCGAAGACCCAGTACTTC
TRBV20-1	-	TRBJ2-1	-	CSARDALHNEQFF	TGCAGTGCTAGAGATGCCCTCCACAATGAGCAGTTCTTC
TRBV6-5	-	TRBJ2-5	TRBD2	CVSSYFPWGAGGFDEQYF	TGTGTCAGCAGTTACTTTCCCTGGGGGGCGGGAGGGTTCGATGAGCAGTACTTC
TRBV6-6	-	TRBJ2-3	-	CATTTLSDTQYF	TGTGCCACCACGACTCTTTCCGATACGCAGTATTTT
TRBV24-1	few	TRBJ2-2	TRBD1	CATGQGITGELFF	TGTGCCACCGGACAGGGAATCACCGGGGAGCTGTTTTTT
TRBV29-1	-	TRBJ2-3	-	CSVEGVGQVGVGKAQYF	TGCAGCGTTGAGGGCGTAGGCCAGGTAGGAGTTGGAAAAGCGCAGTATTTT
TRBV14	-	TRBJ1-2	-	CASSEQATDWYGYTF	TGTGCCAGCAGTGAACAGGCTACGGACTGGTATGGCTACACCTTC
TRBV3-1	-	TRBJ2-5	TRBD2	CASSQGTAARGLSTQYF	TGTGCCAGCAGCCAAGGGACTGCGGCGCGGGGGTTGTCGACCCAGTACTTC
TRBV27	-	TRBJ2-3	-	CASSLTLLSSTDTQYF	TGTGCCAGCAGTTTAACGCTTCTATCTAGCACAGATACGCAGTATTTT
TRBV20-1	-	TRBJ2-7	TRBD2	CSAGRIETSGYYEQYF	TGCAGTGCTGGGAGGATCGAGACTAGCGGATACTACGAGCAGTACTTC
TRBV5-1	-	TRBJ1-6	-	CASSFVGPGDSPLHF	TGCGCCAGCAGCTTTGTTGGCCCCGGGGATTCACCCCTCCACTTT
TRBV29-1	few	TRBJ2-2	-	CSVETGPNTGELFF	TGCAGCGTTGAGACGGGACCGAACACCGGGGAGCTGTTTTTT
TRBV30	-	TRBJ2-3	-	CAWSVLGETDTQYF	TGTGCCTGGAGTGTACTGGGAGAAACAGATACGCAGTATTTT
TRBV25-1	-	TRBJ1-1	-	CASSQNGEAFF	TGTGCCAGCAGTCAGAATGGGGAAGCTTTCTTT
TRBV10-3	few	TRBJ2-1	-	CAISETGHEQFF	TGTGCCATCAGTGAGACGGGACATGAGCAGTTCTTC
TRBV9	few	TRBJ1-2	-	CASRAGSDGYTF	TGTGCCAGCAGAGCAGGGAGCGACGGCTACACCTTC
TRBV29-1	few	TRBJ2-2	-	CSVESKNTGELFF	TGCAGCGTTGAGAGCAAGAACACCGGGGAGCTGTTTTTT
TRBV21-1	few	TRBJ1-2	-	CASSTHRGRDSNGYTF	TGTGCCAGCAGCACCCACAGGGGGCGTGATTCGAATGGCTACACCTTC
TRBV2	-	TRBJ2-7	-	CASSEALGREWNEQYF	TGTGCCAGCAGTGAAGCGCTGGGCAGGGAGTGGAATGAGCAGTACTTC
TRBV7-8	few	TRBJ2-1	TRBD1	CASSLQVQGRKLDNEQFF	TGTGCCAGCAGCTTACAGGTACAGGGGAGAAAGCTTGACAATGAGCAGTTCTTC
TRBV6-1	-	TRBJ2-3	-	CASSVNPGLFTDTQYF	TGTGCCAGCAGTGTCAATCCGGGACTCTTCACAGATACGCAGTATTTT